This section outlines one T cell receptor beta chain sequence together with its context. Its antigen is still unknown. This CDR3 is built from 14 residues. Germline V gene sequence: CDR1 MNHEY, CDR2 SMNVEV (reference sequence). V dropped 0 bases and J dropped 7 bases, with 10 bases sitting between them. The sample belongs to a study of CD8 T cells in Susac syndrome. Study-level results: The study recognized that its TCR sequencing and HLA analysis covered a relatively small number of individuals.

Reverse transcription of roughly 0.45 to 1 ug RNA was carried out with random hexamers. TCRdb re-called the immunoSEQ multiplex PCR reads through MiXCR, storing one row per CDR3 protein. The sample has around 180,000 distinct CDR3 sequences; 85% to 95% are singletons. The specimen was CD8+ T cells from PBMCs. This TCR came from a human donor with multiple sclerosis. The V and J genes are TRBV27 and TRBJ1-5, with D perhaps matching TRBD1 (5 bases). The CDR3 DNA reads as TGTGCCAGCAGTTTATCAGGGGATTGGCAGCCCCAGCATTTT. Protein sequence: CASSLSGDWQPQHF.